The rows below give T cell receptor beta chains drawn from one sample of a study of Graves' ophthalmopathy and Graves' hyperthyroidism. Via MiXCR, TCRdb re-called the multiplex PCR reads, giving one row per CDR3 protein. The repertoire holds about 400,000 distinct CDR3 sequences, approximately 16% seen once, with around 1.6% in the top ten. Material for sequencing was peripheral blood. Source of these receptors: a woman between 18 and 29 years old with Graves' ophthalmopathy. CDR3s include the opening cysteine and the closing phenylalanine or tryptophan. D genes are given only for firm matches. The size field is filled for only some rows; it gives once, few, many or a size class.

abundance,j_gene,v_gene,d_gene,CDR3aa,CDR3nt
many,TRBJ1-1,TRBV9,NA,CASSVEDWNTEAFF,TGTGCCAGCAGCGTAGAGGACTGGAACACTGAAGCTTTCTTT
many,TRBJ1-1,TRBV19,NA,CASSIAGTPNTEAFF,TGTGCCAGTAGTATCGCCGGGACACCGAACACTGAAGCTTTCTTT
NA,TRBJ2-7,TRBV7-2,NA,CASSSGLWQGQYF,TGTGCCAGCAGCTCTGGACTATGGCAAGGGCAGTACTTC
many,TRBJ1-1,TRBV15,TRBD1,CATSRHGTGWGTEAFF,TGTGCCACCAGCAGACATGGGACAGGTTGGGGGACTGAAGCTTTCTTT
many,TRBJ2-7,TRBV28,NA,CASSLLGPSYEQYF,TGTGCCAGCAGTTTATTAGGTCCATCATACGAGCAGTACTTC
NA,TRBJ1-5,TRBV28,NA,CASSPSLAGSFQPQHF,TGTGCCAGCAGTCCCTCGCTGGCAGGGTCCTTTCAGCCCCAGCATTTT
few,TRBJ2-5,TRBV5-1,NA,CASSHQGWEETQYF,TGCGCCAGCAGCCACCAAGGGTGGGAAGAGACCCAGTACTTC
NA,TRBJ2-7,TRBV6-1,NA,CASRLGHRYEQYF,TGTGCCAGCAGGTTGGGACACCGGTACGAGCAGTACTTC
many,TRBJ2-7,TRBV5-6,TRBD1,CASSYTGTGGYEQYF,TGTGCCAGCAGCTACACCGGGACAGGGGGCTACGAGCAGTACTTC
many,TRBJ1-3,TRBV28,TRBD1,CASSFATGVGNTIYF,TGTGCCAGCAGTTTTGCAACAGGGGTAGGAAACACCATATATTTT
NA,TRBJ2-7,TRBV6-2/TRBV6-3,TRBD2,CASRSGTSGTYEQYF,TGTGCCAGCAGATCAGGGACTAGCGGGACCTACGAGCAGTACTTC
many,TRBJ1-1,TRBV18,NA,CASSQQGPEAFF,TGTGCCAGCTCACAACAGGGCCCTGAAGCTTTCTTT
many,TRBJ1-6,TRBV27,TRBD1,CASSFEGATGSPLHF,TGTGCCAGCAGTTTCGAGGGGGCCACTGGTTCACCCCTCCACTTT
many,TRBJ1-5,TRBV12-3/TRBV12-4,TRBD1,CASSPPGGRGINQPQHF,TGTGCCAGCAGTCCCCCCGGGGGCAGGGGGATCAATCAGCCCCAGCATTTT
few,TRBJ2-7,TRBV12-3/TRBV12-4,TRBD2,CASCLAGVDEQYF,TGTGCCAGCTGTCTAGCGGGAGTCGATGAGCAGTACTTC